This TCR beta chain was found in a study of T cells in Graves' hyperthyroidism and ophthalmopathy. V dropped 0 bases and J dropped 0 bases, with 15 bases sitting between them. Germline V CDR1 and CDR2: DFQATT, SNEGSKA (reference sequence). This CDR3 contains 17 residues. Uncontrolled infection, other autoimmune disease, pregnancy or lactation barred patients from enrollment. Diagnoses rested on clinical symptoms, serum thyroxine and TRAb, thyroid ultrasound and orbital computed tomography. This clonotype was found many times. Amplification of TCR beta CDR3 regions used RNA as the template. RT-PCR in the first round (using the HTBI primer set) targeted the TCR CDR3. TCRdb fed the multiplex PCR reads into MiXCR, producing one record per CDR3 protein. The table records some 560,000 distinct CDR3 sequences, about 14% of them present only once.

This clonotype was obtained from a woman aged 35 to 49 with Graves' hyperthyroidism. The gene calls are TRBV20-1 and TRBJ2-1; D gene unclear. The sequenced material came from blood. CDR3: CSARDSFGRLSYNEQFF. The CDR3 DNA reads TGCAGTGCTAGAGATTCTTTTGGGCGGCTCTCCTACAATGAGCAGTTCTTC.